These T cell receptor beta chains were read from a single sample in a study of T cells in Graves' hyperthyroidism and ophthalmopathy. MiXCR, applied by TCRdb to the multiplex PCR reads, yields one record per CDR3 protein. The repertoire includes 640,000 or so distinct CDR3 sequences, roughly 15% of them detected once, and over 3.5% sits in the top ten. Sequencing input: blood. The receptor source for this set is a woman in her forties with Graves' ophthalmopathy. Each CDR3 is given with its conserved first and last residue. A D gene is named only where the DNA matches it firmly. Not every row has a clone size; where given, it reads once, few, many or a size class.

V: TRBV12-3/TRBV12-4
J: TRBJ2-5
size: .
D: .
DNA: TGTGCCAGCAGTTACCCCCCCCACCGACTCCAAGAGACCCAGTACTTC
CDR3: CASSYPPHRLQETQYF

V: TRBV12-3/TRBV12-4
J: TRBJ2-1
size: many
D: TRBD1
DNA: TGTGCCAGCAGCCCGGGACAGTGGCAGTTCTTC
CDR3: CASSPGQWQFF

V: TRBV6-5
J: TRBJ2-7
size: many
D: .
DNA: TGTGCCAGCAGTTACTCGTCCGGGGCGTTAATCGAGCAGTACTTC
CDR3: CASSYSSGALIEQYF

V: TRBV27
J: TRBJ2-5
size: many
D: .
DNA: TGTGCCAGCAGTTTACCCCCTCGAGAGACCCAGTACTTC
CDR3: CASSLPPRETQYF

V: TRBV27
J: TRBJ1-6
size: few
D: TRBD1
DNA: TGTGCCAGCAGCCCACAGGGGTTGGGTTCACCCCTCCACTTT
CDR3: CASSPQGLGSPLHF

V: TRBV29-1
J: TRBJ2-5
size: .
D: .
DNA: TGCAGCGTTGATTCGGTCTGGGGGCAAGAGACCCAGTACTTC
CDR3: CSVDSVWGQETQYF

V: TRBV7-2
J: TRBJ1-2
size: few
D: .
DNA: TGTGCCAGCAGATCCGGGACAAACGGTGGCTACACCTTC
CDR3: CASRSGTNGGYTF

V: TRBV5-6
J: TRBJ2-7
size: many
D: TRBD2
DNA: TGTGCCAGCAGCCCGGCGGGGGGGACAGTTTACTACGAGCAGTACTTC
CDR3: CASSPAGGTVYYEQYF

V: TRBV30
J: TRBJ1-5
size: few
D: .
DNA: TGTGCCTGGAGTGTACAGGGAAGCAATCAGCCCCAGCATTTT
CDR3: CAWSVQGSNQPQHF

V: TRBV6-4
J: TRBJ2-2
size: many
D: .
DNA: TGTGCCAGCAGTTATCTCGGGGCCGGGGAGCTGTTTTTT
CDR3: CASSYLGAGELFF

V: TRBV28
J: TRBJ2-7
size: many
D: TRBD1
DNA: TGTGCCAGCAGCCGAACAGGGGGCGGAGGATCAAGCGAGCAGTACTTC
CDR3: CASSRTGGGGSSEQYF

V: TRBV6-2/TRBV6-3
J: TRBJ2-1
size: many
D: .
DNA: TGTGCCAGCAGTGGCGGCGATAGCAGCAATGAGCAGTTCTTC
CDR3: CASSGGDSSNEQFF

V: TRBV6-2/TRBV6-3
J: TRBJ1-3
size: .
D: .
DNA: TGTGCCAGCAGTTACTCCCCTCGACCGACAGCTAGCTCTGGAAACACCATATATTTT
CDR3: CASSYSPRPTASSGNTIYF

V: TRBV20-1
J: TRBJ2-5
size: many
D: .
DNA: TGCAGTGCTAAGTTACCGAGGAGAGAGACCCAGTACTTC
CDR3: CSAKLPRRETQYF

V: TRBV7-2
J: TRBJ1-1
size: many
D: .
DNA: TGTGCCAGCAGCCTCGGAGCAGTCATGAACACTGAAGCTTTCTTT
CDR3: CASSLGAVMNTEAFF

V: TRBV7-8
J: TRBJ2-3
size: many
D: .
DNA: TGTGCCAGCAGCTTAGGGCTAGCGCACACAGATACGCAGTATTTT
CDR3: CASSLGLAHTDTQYF

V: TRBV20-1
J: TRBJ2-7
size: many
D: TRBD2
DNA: TGCAGTGCTAGAGGTCGGACTAGCAGTTCCTACGAGCAGTACTTC
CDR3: CSARGRTSSSYEQYF

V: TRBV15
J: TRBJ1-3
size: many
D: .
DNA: TGTGCCACCAGCAGAGATTCAAGGGTACCAATTGGAAACACCATATATTTT
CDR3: CATSRDSRVPIGNTIYF

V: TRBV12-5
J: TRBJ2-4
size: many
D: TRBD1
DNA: TGTGCTAGTGGCCCAGAACCCGGGACAGGGAAAAACATTCAGTACTTC
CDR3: CASGPEPGTGKNIQYF

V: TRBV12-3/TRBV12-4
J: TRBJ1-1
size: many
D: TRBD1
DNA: TGTGCCAGCAGTACAGGGGGGGGATTTTCAAACACTGAAGCTTTCTTT
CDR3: CASSTGGGFSNTEAFF

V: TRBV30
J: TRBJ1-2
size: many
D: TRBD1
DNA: TGTGCCTGGAGTGTAGGGGACAGCTCTTATGGCTACACCTTC
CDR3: CAWSVGDSSYGYTF

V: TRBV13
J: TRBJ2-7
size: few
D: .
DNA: TGTGCCAGCAGCTTAGGAACCGGATCCACGCTGAGGTACGAGCAGTACTTC
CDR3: CASSLGTGSTLRYEQYF

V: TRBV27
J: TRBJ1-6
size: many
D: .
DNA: TGTGCCAGCAGGATACAGGGACTAAATTCACCCCTCCACTTT
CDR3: CASRIQGLNSPLHF

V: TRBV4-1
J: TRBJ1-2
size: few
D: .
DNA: TGCGCCAGCAGCCAAGAAGGGGGGCCCAACTATGGCTACACCTTC
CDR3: CASSQEGGPNYGYTF

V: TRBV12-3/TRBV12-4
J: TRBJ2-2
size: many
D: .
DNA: TGTGCCAGCAGTTTCGGCGGGTGGGACACCGGGGAGCTGTTTTTT
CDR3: CASSFGGWDTGELFF

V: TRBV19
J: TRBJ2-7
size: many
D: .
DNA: TGTGCCAGTAGTACGAGACGGGGCGATTGGCACGAGCAGTACTTC
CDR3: CASSTRRGDWHEQYF

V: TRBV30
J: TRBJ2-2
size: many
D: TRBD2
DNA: TGTGCCTGGAGTAGAAGCGGGACGAACACCGGGGAGCTGTTTTTT
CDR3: CAWSRSGTNTGELFF

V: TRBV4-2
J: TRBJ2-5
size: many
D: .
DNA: TGTGCCAGCAGCCAGGACCGACTAGTCCCAGAGACCCAGTACTTC
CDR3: CASSQDRLVPETQYF

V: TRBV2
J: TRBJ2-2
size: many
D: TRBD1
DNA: TGTGCCAGCAGTGTCGTGGGGGCAGGGGGAACCGGGGAGCTGTTTTTT
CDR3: CASSVVGAGGTGELFF

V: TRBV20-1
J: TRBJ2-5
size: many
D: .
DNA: TGCAGTGCTAGCGGCCCAACTAGAATGTACCAAGAGACCCAGTACTTC
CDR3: CSASGPTRMYQETQYF

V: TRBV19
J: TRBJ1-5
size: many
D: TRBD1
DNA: TGTGCCACCGCAGATCAGGGGGGCCCAGGGCAGCCCCAGCATTTT
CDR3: CATADQGGPGQPQHF

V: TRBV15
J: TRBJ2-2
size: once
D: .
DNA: TGTGCCACCAGCCGCGGACAGGGAGGGGCCGGGGAGCTGTTTTTT
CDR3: CATSRGQGGAGELFF